These T cell receptor beta chains were read from a single sample in a study of CXCR3-negative and CXCR3-positive naive CD8 T cells. TCRdb reprocessed the 5' RACE reads and keeps a single row for each CDR3 protein, giving no DNA. Here the sample table reports around 90,000 distinct CDR3 sequences. Sequenced input: naive CXCR3- CD8+ T cells from blood. The source of these receptors is a human donor in good health. Some clones in this sample may be carry-over from other donors' samples. Each CDR3 is given with its conserved first and last residue.

TRBV5-1	TRBJ1-1	CASTFLGGMNTEAFF
TRBV20-1	TRBJ1-1	CSARLIIAGDTEAFF
TRBV29-1	TRBJ2-5	CSTRQGQETQYF
TRBV9	TRBJ2-7	CASSVAAGGYEQYF
TRBV27	TRBJ2-1	CASRTLLNEQFF
TRBV7-9	TRBJ2-3	CASNDRDNTDTQYF
TRBV7-9	TRBJ1-5	CASSSTQTGPSNQPQHF
TRBV5-1	TRBJ1-2	CASSSLGPGIFLEDYGYTF
TRBV12-3/TRBV12-4	TRBJ1-1	CASSAGTVEAFF
TRBV7-9	TRBJ2-3	CASSHRDPGRDTQYF
TRBV29-1	TRBJ2-1	CSVEGLAGSSYNEQFF
TRBV2	TRBJ2-2	CASSRERGGPGELFF
TRBV5-1	TRBJ1-2	CASSLGTAGYTF
TRBV25-1	TRBJ1-2	CASSESGAGNYGYTF
TRBV29-1	TRBJ1-1	CSVGDTTGTGQAFF
TRBV12-3/TRBV12-4	TRBJ2-4	CASSAGLLNIQYF
TRBV7-3	TRBJ1-1	CASSPGLEAFF
TRBV29-1	TRBJ1-1	CSVARGASTPMNTEAFF
TRBV7-7	TRBJ2-7	CASSPTGDTYEQYF
TRBV7-8	TRBJ2-3	CASSLEEAGLSTDTQYF
TRBV7-9	TRBJ2-1	CASSSGQGDYNEQFF
TRBV5-1	TRBJ1-6	CASSLTGWPSPLHF
TRBV24-1	TRBJ2-3	CATSPSRGTGGPKGTDTQYF
TRBV12-3/TRBV12-4	TRBJ2-5	CASRGPVLETQYF
TRBV19	TRBJ2-7	CASSRRTGNSYEQYF
TRBV20-1	TRBJ2-7	CSASIPWDSSYEQYF
TRBV29-1	TRBJ1-2	CSVSTGDYGYTF
TRBV29-1	TRBJ2-7	CSVVSTDSYEQYF
TRBV27	TRBJ2-2	CASSLFTPGELFF
TRBV13	TRBJ2-7	CASSSRDRSYEQYF
TRBV5-5	TRBJ2-2	CASSNPNTGELFF
TRBV29-1	TRBJ2-3	CSVDRRASTDTQYF
TRBV12-3/TRBV12-4	TRBJ1-1	CASRWGQGSLTEAFF
TRBV5-1	TRBJ2-3	CASSWLGEGSTDTQYF
TRBV14	TRBJ2-7	CASSQIFGSDRSYEQYF
TRBV15	TRBJ2-7	CATSRDFRDEQYF
TRBV2	TRBJ2-1	CARTGQNNEQFF
TRBV14	TRBJ2-7	CASSDTREAYEQYF
TRBV27	TRBJ2-5	CASSLSTPGQGFRGETQYF
TRBV4-3	TRBJ1-1	CASSRQGVTEAFF
TRBV24-1	TRBJ2-7	CATSDLGEGESASYEQYF